The 23 T cell receptor beta chains below all came from one sample that was sequenced in a study of cytomegalovirus exposure and HLA in healthy donors. Data came from immunoSEQ multiplex PCR; TCRdb stores just in-frame clones and leaves some out. The sample shows 95,000 to 150,000 clones, about 91% of them seen only once. Sequencing was done on a sample of PBMCs. Receptors were obtained from a woman aged 18-29 years in good health and CMV-seronegative.

The chain combines TRBV6-1 with TRBJ2-7; D might be TRBD1 (5 bases). Germline CDR1 reads MNHNS; CDR2 reads SASEGT. The CDR3 is 13 residues long. V gave up 3 bases and J gave up 4 bases, with 10 bases separating them. The chain's CDR3 is CASSEQGEYEQYV. The CDR3 nucleotides are TGTGCCAGCAGTGAGCAGGGTGAATACGAGCAGTACGTC.

The chain carries TRBV4-2 and TRBJ2-5, with TRBD1 matching over 8 bases. Looked up from germline, CDR1 is LGHNA and CDR2 is YNFKEQ. The CDR3 is 15 amino acids. Trimming took 4 bases from V and 3 from J; bases not matched to a gene: 7. CDR3 nucleotide sequence: TGTGCCAGCAGCCCTGAGGGGACAGGAAAAGAGACCCAGTACTTC. This sequence encodes CASSPEGTGKETQYF.

The chain has TRBV6-1 and TRBJ2-1; TRBD1 might be the D (6 bases). The CDR3 contains 13 residues. In germline, CDR1 is MNHNS, CDR2 SASEGT. Trimming took off 3 bases at V and 5 bases at J, with 8 bases between the two ends. CDR3 residues: CASSDGQHNEQFF. The CDR3 bases are TGTGCCAGCAGTGACGGACAGCACAATGAGCAGTTCTTC.

Here the CDR3 reads CAIRPGLAETYEQYF. In DNA form, the CDR3 reads TGTGCCATCAGGCCCGGACTAGCGGAGACCTACGAGCAGTACTTC. The genes are TRBV10-3 and TRBJ2-7; 10 nucleotides match TRBD2. The CDR3 loop spans 15 amino acids. After removal of 6 bases from V and 2 bases from J, the junction contained 7 bases not matched to a gene. In germline, CDR1 is ENHRY, CDR2 SYGVKD.

This clone has just one count. The V and J genes are TRBV7-2 and TRBJ1-6, with 8 bases aligning to TRBD1. This CDR3 spans 14 amino acids. The germline gives CDR1 SGHTA, CDR2 FQGNSA. The ends lost 6 bases at V and 9 bases at J; junction bases unmatched: 7. The CDR3 region is CASREGTGGSPLHF. In DNA form, the CDR3 reads TGTGCCAGCAGGGAGGGGACAGGCGGTTCACCCCTCCACTTT.

The CDR3 protein is CASSPNPGDTQYF. As DNA, the CDR3 is TGTGCCAGCAGCCCCAACCCCGGGGATACGCAGTATTTT. The chain combines TRBV9 with TRBJ2-3; unclear D gene. Trimming cost V 4 bases and J 6 bases, with 12 bases left between them. The CDR3 spans 13 residues. Germline V gene data show CDR1 as SGDLS and CDR2 as YYNGEE.

The chain carries TRBV28 and TRBJ2-5, with TRBD2 matching 12 bases. With 5 bases clipped from V and 6 bases from J, the junction kept 10 bases outside the gene matches. The CDR3 is 16 amino acids. Looked up from germline, CDR1 is MDHEN and CDR2 is SYDVKM. The CDR3 reads CASSPATSGRRKTQYF. The CDR3 DNA is TGTGCCAGCAGTCCAGCCACTAGCGGGAGGCGAAAGACCCAGTACTTC. Full variable domain (missing parts from reference TRBV28 and TRBJ2-5): DVKVTQSSRYLVKRTGEKVFLECVQDMDHENMFWYRQDPGLGLRLIYFSYDVKMKEKGDIPEGYSVSREKKERFSLILESASTNQTSMYLCASSPATSGRRKTQYFGPGTRLLVL.

The chain employs TRBV4-2 and TRBJ2-5; TRBD2 is a possible D gene (6 bases). Trimming cost V 1 base and J 2 bases, with 11 bases left between them. The germline gives CDR1 LGHNA, CDR2 YNFKEQ. The CDR3 covers 15 residues. CDR3 in DNA: TGTGCCAGCAGCCAAGCGGGAGTACCGCAAGAGACCCAGTACTTC. This encodes CASSQAGVPQETQYF.

The V call is TRBV2, the J call TRBJ2-5; weak D call: TRBD1 (6 bases). V lost 3 bases and J 2 bases, leaving 10 bases between the germline ends. Germline V gene lookup returns CDR1 SNHLY and CDR2 FYNNEI. This CDR3 region has 14 residues. CDR3: CASSDPQGQETQYF. DNA of the CDR3: TGTGCCAGCAGTGATCCACAGGGTCAAGAGACCCAGTACTTC.

This chain joins TRBV2 and TRBJ1-6; tentatively, D is TRBD1 (5 bases). Trimming removed 2 bases from V and 7 bases from J, with 12 bases in between. The CDR3 is made up of 15 amino acids. Germline-derived CDR1 and CDR2 are SNHLY and FYNNEI. The CDR3 DNA is TGTGCCAGCAGTGAATGGCAGGGTGGAAATTCACCCCTCCACTTT. This translates into CASSEWQGGNSPLHF.

V and J are TRBV5-1 and TRBJ2-5; possibly TRBD2 for D (5 bases). CDR1 is SGHRS, CDR2 YFSETQ, per germline. CDR3 length: 15 amino acids. V shed 4 bases and J shed 3 bases, with 16 bases lying between them. The CDR3 region is CASSNSGWGKETQYF. Written as DNA, the CDR3 is TGCGCCAGCAGCAACAGCGGTTGGGGAAAAGAGACCCAGTACTTC. Full variable domain (missing parts from reference TRBV5-1 and TRBJ2-5): KAGVTQTPRYLIKTRGQQVTLSCSPISGHRSVSWYQQTPGQGLQFLFEYFSETQRNKGNFPGRFSGRQFSNSRSEMNVSTLELGDSALYLCASSNSGWGKETQYFGPGTRLLVL.

The V and J genes are TRBV15 and TRBJ1-1; 8 positions agree with TRBD1. CDR3 length equals 16 residues. With 1 base clipped from V and 5 bases from J, the junction kept 9 bases outside the gene matches. The germline gives CDR1 LNHNV, CDR2 YYDKDF (reference sequence). Here the CDR3 reads CATSRGRGRGPTEAFF. The CDR3 region has the DNA TGTGCCACCAGCAGAGGACGGGGCAGGGGGCCAACTGAAGCTTTCTTT.

The chain has TRBV7-8 and TRBJ2-1, with D tentatively TRBD1 (6 bases). V was pared by 5 bases and J by 8 bases, with 13 bases between. Germline V gene data show CDR1 as SGHVS and CDR2 as FQNEAQ. The CDR3 sequence is 13 residues long. DNA of the CDR3: TGTGCCAGCAGCCACCAGGGGTGGGATGAGCAGTTCTTC. This codes for CASSHQGWDEQFF.

The chain is built from TRBV5-6 and TRBJ2-7; 9 bases are shared with TRBD1. The trim removed 4 bases at V and 3 bases at J, leaving 2 bases unmatched. The CDR3 is 13 residues long. Germline CDR1 reads SGHDT; CDR2 reads YYEEEE. The CDR3 DNA reads TGTGCCAGCAGCGGGACAGGGCTCTACGAGCAGTACTTC. Amino acids: CASSGTGLYEQYF.

V gene TRBV28 combines with J gene TRBJ1-2; a weak D match, TRBD1 (5 bases). Looked up from germline, CDR1 is MDHEN and CDR2 is SYDVKM. This CDR3 region has 12 residues. V was pared by 1 base and J by 8 bases, with 8 bases between. This CDR3 is CASSLSGVGYTF. The CDR3 DNA follows: TGTGCCAGCAGTTTATCGGGGGTGGGCTACACCTTC.

The J gene is TRBJ1-2, the V gene TRBV7-9, with 9 bases identical to TRBD1. The CDR3 extends over 19 amino acids. Germline-derived CDR1 and CDR2 are SEHNR and FQNEAQ (reference sequence). The V and J ends lost 6 bases and 6 bases, in that order; junction bases with no gene match: 23. CDR3 loop: CASRPPMRGQGKEAHGYTF. The DNA for the CDR3 is TGTGCCAGCAGACCCCCCATGCGGGGACAGGGAAAGGAGGCCCATGGCTACACCTTC.

The chain joins TRBV6-5 to TRBJ2-3; D may be TRBD1 (6 bases). Germline-derived CDR1 and CDR2 are MNHEY and SVGAGI. The CDR3 covers 14 residues. V was shortened by 4 bases and J by 1 base, with 9 bases between the two germline ends. The CDR3 protein is CASSFSGGTDTQYF. Here the CDR3 DNA reads TGTGCCAGCAGTTTTTCAGGGGGCACAGATACGCAGTATTTT.

The chain employs TRBV28 and TRBJ2-1; D ambiguous. The CDR3 loop spans 13 amino acids. Trimming took off 2 bases at V and 5 bases at J, with 7 bases between the two ends. The germline V gene encodes CDR1 MDHEN and CDR2 SYDVKM. The CDR3 reads CASSLPENNEQFF. In DNA form, the CDR3 reads TGTGCCAGCAGTTTACCGGAGAACAATGAGCAGTTCTTC.

J is TRBJ2-7 and V is TRBV11-2; a weak D match, TRBD1 (6 bases). This CDR3 is built from 15 residues. The germline V and J ends were trimmed by 2 bases and 5 bases, with 16 bases remaining between them. CDR1 and CDR2 from the germline V gene are SGHAT and FQNNGV. The CDR3: CASSLTGSDLDEQYF. CDR3 bases: TGTGCCAGCAGCTTAACAGGGTCCGATCTCGACGAGCAGTACTTC.

The chain recombines TRBV21-1 with TRBJ1-2; TRBD1, the D gene given by the table, was not confirmed from the DNA. TRBV21-1 is a pseudogene segment. CDR3 length equals 14 residues. The CDR3 loop reads CASSTRDRAYGYTF. CDR3 nucleotides: TGTGCCAGCAGCACCCGGGACAGGGCCTATGGCTACACCTTC.

J is TRBJ2-7 and V is TRBV19, with TRBD1 identical over 7 bases. The CDR3 is made up of 16 amino acids. Germline CDR1 is LNHDA and CDR2 is SQIVND (reference sequence). V gave up 2 bases and J gave up 4 bases; unmatched junction bases: 11. CDR3 protein: CASSIRFGTVSYEQYF. In DNA, the CDR3 is TGTGCCAGTAGTATAAGGTTTGGGACAGTGTCGTACGAGCAGTACTTC.

The V gene is TRBV30, the J gene TRBJ1-4; D is ambiguous. Germline CDR1 GTSNPN, CDR2 SVGIG (reference sequence). This CDR3 has 14 amino acids. Deletions cut 2 bases from V and 8 bases from J, with 15 bases between. DNA of the CDR3: TGTGCCTGGAGTCGGTCCCCCGGGTTGGAAAAACTGTTTTTT. Translation gives CAWSRSPGLEKLFF.

The genes are TRBV15 and TRBJ1-1, with 7 bases fitting TRBD1. J gave up 4 bases and V 6 bases, and 14 bases lay outside the gene matches. Germline V gene sequence: CDR1 LNHNV, CDR2 YYDKDF (reference sequence). This CDR3 region has 16 residues. The DNA of the CDR3 is TGTGCCACCAGTCCGCGGGACAGTACCCTGGGCACTGAAGCTTTCTTT. It translates to CATSPRDSTLGTEAFF.